A single sample is the source of the 25 T cell receptor beta chains below, sequenced in a study of identifying expanded T cells in peripheral blood. Measured with immunoSEQ multiplex PCR; TCRdb has only the in-frame clones, and not every one. The data contain tens of thousands of clones, around 83% of them singletons. The sequenced sample consisted of blood. All receptors derive from a person between 18 and 69 years old in good health.

The rearrangement links TRBV5-5 to TRBJ2-7, with 7 bases identical to TRBD2. The CDR3 covers 15 residues. From germline, CDR1 is SGHKS and CDR2 YYEKEE (reference sequence). Losses at the gene ends were 0 bases for V and 2 bases for J; bases not matched to a gene: 5. The CDR3 is CASSLGLAGTYEQYF. In DNA form, the CDR3 reads TGTGCCAGCAGCTTGGGTTTAGCGGGCACCTACGAGCAGTACTTC. Variable domain in full (rest from reference TRBV5-5 and TRBJ2-7): DAGVTQSPTHLIKTRGQQVTLRCSPISGHKSVSWYQQVLGQGPQFIFQYYEKEERGRGNFPDRFSARQFPNYSSELNVNALLLGDSALYLCASSLGLAGTYEQYFGPGTRLTVT.

The gene calls are TRBV7-9 and TRBJ2-7; D may match TRBD1 or TRBD2 (5 bases each). The CDR3 has 14 amino acids. V was trimmed by 5 bases and J by 0 bases, leaving 11 bases between them. The germline V gene has CDR1 SEHNR and CDR2 FQNEAQ (reference sequence). CDR3 nucleotide sequence: TGTGCCAGCAGCCCCGAGGGGTACTCCTACGAGCAGTACTTC. Amino acid sequence: CASSPEGYSYEQYF.

This chain links TRBV18 with TRBJ2-1; 8 nucleotides line up with TRBD2. The CDR3 extends over 17 amino acids. V was clipped by 11 bases and J by 8 bases; unmatched bases: 23. CDR1 is KGHSH, CDR2 LQKENI, per germline. CDR3: CAGTGPALSGSVDEQFF. The CDR3 nucleotides are TGTGCCGGGACTGGTCCAGCGTTAAGCGGGAGTGTAGATGAGCAGTTCTTC.

This chain links TRBV10-3 with TRBJ1-5; TRBD1 agrees at 8 bases. Looked up from germline, CDR1 is ENHRY and CDR2 is SYGVKD. The length of the CDR3 is 16 residues. The V and J ends lost 0 bases and 4 bases, in that order; junction bases with no gene match: 5. The DNA of the CDR3 is TGTGCCATCAGTGAGTCAGCAGGGGGCAGAAATCAGCCCCAGCATTTT. It is translated as CAISESAGGRNQPQHF.

This chain joins TRBV7-4 and TRBJ2-7; D is uncertain. Per germline, CDR1 SGHVT and CDR2 SQSDAQ. This CDR3 comprises 12 residues. Between the trimmed V and J ends, which lost 3 bases and 6 bases, there was a span of 9 bases. The CDR3, as DNA: TGTGCCAGCAGCTTTCCCGCGCCCGAGCAGTACTTC. It translates to CASSFPAPEQYF.

This chain joins TRBV28 and TRBJ1-1; perhaps TRBD1 as D (5 bases). The germline V gene has CDR1 MDHEN and CDR2 SYDVKM. The germline V and J ends were trimmed by 4 bases and 0 bases, with 9 bases remaining between them. The CDR3 consists of 14 residues. The CDR3 bases are TGTGCCAGCAGTTCGGGGACGGTGAACACTGAAGCTTTCTTT. Translated, it gives CASSSGTVNTEAFF.

The chain has TRBV20-1 and TRBJ2-1; D remains unclear. The CDR3 loop spans 11 amino acids. V was cut by 5 bases and J by 4 bases, with 6 bases left in between. Germline CDR1 and CDR2: DFQATT and SNEGSKA (reference sequence). In DNA form, the CDR3 reads TGCAGTGCTCCCTCTTACAATGAGCAGTTCTTC. As protein: CSAPSYNEQFF.

The gene calls are TRBV7-8 and TRBJ1-5, with D possibly being TRBD1 (6 bases). V lost 7 bases and J 7 bases, leaving 14 bases between the germline ends. There are 13 residues in the CDR3. The germline gives CDR1 SGHVS, CDR2 FQNEAQ. This CDR3 is CASTEQGWQPQHF. The CDR3 coding sequence is TGTGCCAGCACCGAACAGGGTTGGCAGCCCCAGCATTTT.

V is TRBV7-2 and J is TRBJ2-3; TRBD2 matches 14 bases. CDR3 length: 20 amino acids. The junction had 10 bases not matched to a gene; V was cut back by 0 bases and J by 2 bases. Germline V CDR1 and CDR2: SGHTA, FQGNSA. The CDR3 is CASSLATTGLAGEYTDTQYF. In nucleotides, the CDR3 is TGTGCCAGCAGCTTAGCAACAACGGGACTAGCGGGAGAATACACAGATACGCAGTATTTT.

This clone was counted a single time. The rearrangement uses TRBV5-5 and TRBJ2-1; D assignment may be TRBD1 or TRBD2 (5 bases each). Between the trimmed V and J ends, which lost 0 bases and 9 bases, there was a span of 13 bases. The CDR3 runs 14 residues. Per the germline V gene, CDR1 is SGHKS and CDR2 is YYEKEE (reference sequence). This chain's CDR3 is CASSLVGAGGEQFF. CDR3 DNA: TGTGCCAGCAGCTTGGTCGGGGCAGGCGGTGAGCAGTTCTTC.

This chain uses TRBV25-1 with TRBJ2-7, with 8 positions matching TRBD2. This CDR3 region has 15 residues. Per germline, CDR1 MGHDK and CDR2 SYGVNS. After removal of 2 bases from V and 0 bases from J, the junction contained 3 bases not matched to a gene. The CDR3 DNA follows: TGTGCCAGCAGTGAACTTAGCGGGAACTCCTACGAGCAGTACTTC. This sequence encodes CASSELSGNSYEQYF.

This clone was observed a handful of times. V and J are TRBV7-6 and TRBJ1-1; no definite D call. From germline, CDR1 is SGHVS and CDR2 FNYEAQ. This CDR3 has 14 residues. V shed 0 bases and J shed 1 base, with 6 bases lying between them. In DNA, the CDR3 is TGTGCCAGCAGCTTAGCGAATCAGAACACTGAAGCTTTCTTT. Translating gives CASSLANQNTEAFF. Full variable domain (outside the CDR3, taken from reference TRBV7-6 and TRBJ1-1): GAGVSQSPRYKVTKRGQDVALRCDPISGHVSLYWYRQALGQGPEFLTYFNYEAQQDKSGLPNDRFSAERPEGSISTLTIQRTEQRDSAMYRCASSLANQNTEAFFGQGTRLTVV.

The rearrangement joins TRBV28 to TRBJ2-6; no firm D call. In germline, CDR1 is MDHEN, CDR2 SYDVKM. The CDR3 loop spans 12 amino acids. The V end lost 6 bases, the J end lost 4 bases, and 4 bases lay between the germline ends. CDR3 residues: CASRRGANVLTF. The CDR3, as DNA: TGTGCCAGCAGAAGGGGGGCCAACGTCCTGACTTTC.

V gene TRBV27 combines with J gene TRBJ2-7; 12 bases are shared with TRBD2. Germline CDR1 MNHEY, CDR2 SMNVEV (reference sequence). The trim removed 5 bases at V and 3 bases at J, leaving 2 bases unmatched. There are 14 residues in the CDR3. For the CDR3, the DNA is TGTGCCAGCAGTGAGACTAGCGGGAGCTACGAGCAGTACTTC. It codes for CASSETSGSYEQYF.

The chain employs TRBV6-5 and TRBJ1-5; TRBD1 aligns across 10 bases. In germline, CDR1 is MNHEY, CDR2 SVGAGI. Trimming took 6 bases from V and 7 from J; bases not matched to a gene: 6. The CDR3 has 14 residues. CDR3 sequence reads: CASRQGTGVQPQHF. CDR3 coding DNA: TGTGCCAGCAGACAGGGGACAGGGGTGCAGCCCCAGCATTTT.

This clone was recorded a few times. The J gene is TRBJ1-5, the V gene TRBV19; 11 bases fit TRBD1. Per germline, CDR1 LNHDA and CDR2 SQIVND (reference sequence). This CDR3 comprises 15 residues. V trimming: 7 bases; J trimming: 7 bases; junction bases outside the gene matches: 9. CDR3 nucleotide sequence: TGTGCCAGTAAGGCGGACAGGGGGCATAGGCAGCCCCAGCATTTT. Translating gives CASKADRGHRQPQHF.

The rearrangement uses TRBV25-1 and TRBJ2-5; D gene unclear. Germline CDR1 is MGHDK and CDR2 is SYGVNS. This CDR3 spans 11 amino acids. The V end lost 5 bases, the J end lost 5 bases, and 6 bases lay between the germline ends. The CDR3 sequence: CASSKQETQYF. DNA for the CDR3: TGTGCCAGCAGTAAGCAGGAGACCCAGTACTTC.

This chain connects TRBV2 to TRBJ1-5, with D possibly matching TRBD1 (5 bases). The CDR3 is 16 residues long. V gave up 4 bases and J gave up 0 bases, with 13 bases separating them. Germline loops: CDR1 SNHLY, CDR2 FYNNEI. The CDR3, as DNA: TGTGCCAGCAGTGGGCAGGGACCCCGTAGCAATCAGCCCCAGCATTTT. As protein: CASSGQGPRSNQPQHF. Drawing the rest from reference TRBV2 and TRBJ1-5, the complete variable domain is EPEVTQTPSHQVTQMGQEVILRCVPISNHLYFYWYRQILGQKVEFLVSFYNNEISEKSEIFDDQFSVERPDGSNFTLKIRSTKLEDSAMYFCASSGQGPRSNQPQHFGDGTRLSIL.

This clone came up a few times. This CDR3 is CASSTTGTAYEQYF. The CDR3 DNA reads TGTGCCAGCAGTACCACCGGGACAGCCTACGAGCAGTACTTC. The rearrangement joins TRBV6-1 to TRBJ2-7; TRBD1 matches at 7 bases. The CDR3 is made up of 14 amino acids. The V segment lost 5 bases and the J segment 2 bases; nucleotides outside the gene matches: 6. Germline CDR1 reads MNHNS; CDR2 reads SASEGT.

The chain links TRBV6-1 to TRBJ1-1; 7 positions agree with TRBD1. The CDR3 has 14 residues. The J segment lost 1 base and the V segment lost 4 bases, leaving 3 bases of the junction unmatched. Germline V gives CDR1 MNHNS, CDR2 SASEGT. The DNA of the CDR3 is TGTGCCAGCAGTGTACAGGGGACGAACACTGAAGCTTTCTTT. It yields the protein CASSVQGTNTEAFF.

The chain carries TRBV7-8 and TRBJ2-7, with TRBD2 matching over 7 bases. There are 16 residues in the CDR3. Losses at the gene ends were 6 bases for V and 1 base for J; bases not matched to a gene: 12. CDR1 is SGHVS and CDR2 is FQNEAQ in the germline V gene. The CDR3 spells CASSKTISGFSYEQYF. In DNA form, the CDR3 reads TGTGCCAGCAGTAAAACAATTAGCGGGTTTTCCTACGAGCAGTACTTC.

This chain uses TRBV5-6 with TRBJ1-2; TRBD1 might be the D (6 bases). Germline CDR1 reads SGHDT; CDR2 reads YYEEEE. V shed 6 bases and J shed 4 bases, with 16 bases lying between them. CDR3 size: 14 residues. This CDR3 is CASTMTQTGYGYTF. The CDR3 nucleotides read TGTGCCAGCACCATGACCCAGACAGGCTATGGCTACACCTTC.

This clone showed up just a few times. In DNA, the CDR3 is TGTGCCAGTAGTATAGGAGAGAGTCAACAGTTCTTC. It codes for CASSIGESQQFF. V and J are TRBV19 and TRBJ2-1; no clear D. Trimming removed 1 base at V and 13 bases at J, with 11 bases between. The CDR3 contains 12 residues. Germline loops: CDR1 LNHDA, CDR2 SQIVND (reference sequence).

V usage is TRBV7-2 and J usage is TRBJ2-5; 13 bases are shared with TRBD2. Germline V gene lookup returns CDR1 SGHTA and CDR2 FQGNSA. J was trimmed by 5 bases and V by 5 bases; bases with no gene match: 5. The CDR3 contains 15 residues. CDR3 in DNA: TGTGCCAGCAGCGCATGGACTAGCGGGAGTGAGACCCAGTACTTC. It yields the protein CASSAWTSGSETQYF.

The DNA of the CDR3 is TGTGCCAGCAGCTTAGAGGTTAGACAAGATCAGCCCCAGCATTTT. Its translation is CASSLEVRQDQPQHF. This chain joins TRBV7-2 and TRBJ1-5; D ambiguous. V lost 1 base to trimming and J lost 5 bases, with 12 bases between them. CDR1 is SGHTA and CDR2 is FQGNSA in the germline V gene. There are 15 residues in the CDR3.